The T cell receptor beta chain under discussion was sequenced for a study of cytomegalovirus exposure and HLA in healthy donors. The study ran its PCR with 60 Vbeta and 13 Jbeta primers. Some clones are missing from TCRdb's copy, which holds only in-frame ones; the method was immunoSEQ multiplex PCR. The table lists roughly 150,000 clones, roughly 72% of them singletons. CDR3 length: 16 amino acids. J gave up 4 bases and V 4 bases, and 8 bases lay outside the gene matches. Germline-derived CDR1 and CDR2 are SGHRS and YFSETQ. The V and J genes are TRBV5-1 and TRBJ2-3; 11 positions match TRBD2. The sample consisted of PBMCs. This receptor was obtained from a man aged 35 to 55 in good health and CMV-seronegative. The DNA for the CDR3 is TGCGCCAGCAGCCTCTCAACTAGCGGGGGTGCAGATACGCAGTATTTT. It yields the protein CASSLSTSGGADTQYF.